Shown below are 4 T cell receptor beta chains from a single sample sequenced in a study of neurological immune-mediated disorders. TCRdb called the 5' RACE reads again in MiXCR, with one record for every CDR3 protein. The top ten clones hold roughly 6.4% of a sample with roughly 100,000 distinct CDR3 sequences, 3.5% to 4% of them seen once. What was sequenced was PBMCs. The receptor source for this set is a woman in her late teens or twenties with multiple sclerosis.

This clonotype was detected many times. This sequence joins TRBV5-1 and TRBJ1-1, with D maybe TRBD1 (5 bases). Germline assignment: CDR1 SGHRS and CDR2 YFSETQ. Deletions cut 0 bases from V and 5 bases from J, with 11 bases between. This CDR3 has 14 amino acids. CDR3 protein: CASSLEGWGTEAFF. The CDR3 DNA reads as TGCGCCAGCAGCTTGGAGGGGTGGGGGACTGAAGCTTTCTTT. The full variable domain, its missing parts supplied by reference TRBV5-1 and TRBJ1-1, is KAGVTQTPRYLIKTRGQQVTLSCSPISGHRSVSWYQQTPGQGLQFLFEYFSETQRNKGNFPGRFSGRQFSNSRSEMNVSTLELGDSALYLCASSLEGWGTEAFFGQGTRLTVV.

This clonotype was observed many times. This rearrangement joins TRBV6-4 to TRBJ2-2, with 7 nucleotides matching TRBD1. This CDR3 has 15 amino acids. With 3 bases clipped from V and 3 bases from J, the junction kept 4 bases outside the gene matches. CDR1 is MRHNA and CDR2 is SNTAGT in the germline V gene. The CDR3 DNA follows: TGTGCCAGCAGTGAGGGGACAGCTCACACCGGGGAGCTGTTTTTT. It codes for CASSEGTAHTGELFF.

There are many counts of this clonotype. The DNA for the CDR3 is TGTGCCAGCAGCCCGTCCGGGGGCCGGGGTTCGGAGCAGTACTTC. This gives the protein CASSPSGGRGSEQYF. This rearrangement joins TRBV7-3 to TRBJ2-7; the D gene could be TRBD1 or TRBD2 (6 bases each). Germline lookup yields CDR1 SGHTA and CDR2 FQGTGA. This CDR3 has 15 amino acids. With 5 bases removed from V and 7 bases from J, the gap between germline ends came to 21 bases.

This clonotype appeared many times. The rearrangement joins TRBV3-1 to TRBJ2-4; D is ambiguous. Germline CDR1 LGHDT, CDR2 YNNKEL (reference sequence). V lost 1 base and J 2 bases, leaving 12 bases between the germline ends. The CDR3 has 16 amino acids. The CDR3 DNA reads as TGTGCCAGCAGCCAAGTTGAAGACTTCCCCAAAAACATTCAGTACTTC. Translating gives CASSQVEDFPKNIQYF.